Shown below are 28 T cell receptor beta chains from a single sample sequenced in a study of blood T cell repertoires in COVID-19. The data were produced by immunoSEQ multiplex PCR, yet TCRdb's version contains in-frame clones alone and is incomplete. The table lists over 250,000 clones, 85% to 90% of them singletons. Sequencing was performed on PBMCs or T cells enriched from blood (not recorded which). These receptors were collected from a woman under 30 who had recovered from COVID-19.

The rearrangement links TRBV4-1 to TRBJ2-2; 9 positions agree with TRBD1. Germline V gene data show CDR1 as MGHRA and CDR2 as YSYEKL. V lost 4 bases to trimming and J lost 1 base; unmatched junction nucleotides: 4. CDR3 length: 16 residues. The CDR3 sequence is CASSPRDRENTGELFF. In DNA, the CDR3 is TGCGCCAGCAGCCCTCGGGACAGGGAGAACACCGGGGAGCTGTTTTTT.

In DNA form, the CDR3 reads TGTGCCAGTAGTGTACAGCCTTTGAACACTGAAGCTTTCTTT. Encoded protein: CASSVQPLNTEAFF. The rearrangement links TRBV19 to TRBJ1-1; D gene ambiguous. The V end was cut by 5 bases, the J end by 0 bases, with 10 bases between. Germline V lookup: CDR1 LNHDA, CDR2 SQIVND (reference sequence). CDR3 length equals 14 residues.

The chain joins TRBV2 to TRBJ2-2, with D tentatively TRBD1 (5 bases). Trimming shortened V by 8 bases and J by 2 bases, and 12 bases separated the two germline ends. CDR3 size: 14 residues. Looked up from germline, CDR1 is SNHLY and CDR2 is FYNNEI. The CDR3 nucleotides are TGTGCCAGCCAGTCAGGGCGTAACACCGGGGAGCTGTTTTTT. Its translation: CASQSGRNTGELFF.

CDR3 in amino acids: CASSLLGQAYSPLHF. The DNA for the CDR3 is TGTGCCAGCAGTTTATTGGGCCAGGCTTATTCACCCCTCCACTTT. The V gene is TRBV27, the J gene TRBJ1-6; D uncertain. This CDR3 region has 15 residues. Germline CDR1 is MNHEY and CDR2 is SMNVEV (reference sequence). V was pared by 1 base and J by 8 bases, with 12 bases between.

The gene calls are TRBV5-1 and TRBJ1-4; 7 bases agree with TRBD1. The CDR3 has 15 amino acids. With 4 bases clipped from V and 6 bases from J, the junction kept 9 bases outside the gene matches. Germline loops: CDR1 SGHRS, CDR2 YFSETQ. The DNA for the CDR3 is TGCGCCAGCAGCCCGCGACAGGGCCCGGATGAAAAACTGTTTTTT. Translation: CASSPRQGPDEKLFF.

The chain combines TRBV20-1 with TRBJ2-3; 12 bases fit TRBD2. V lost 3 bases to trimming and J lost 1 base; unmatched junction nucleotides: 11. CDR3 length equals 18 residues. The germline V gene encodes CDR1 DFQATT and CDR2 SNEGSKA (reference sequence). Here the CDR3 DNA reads TGCAGTGCTAGTTGGCGACTAGCGGGGGCCCACCGCACAGATACGCAGTATTTT. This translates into CSASWRLAGAHRTDTQYF.

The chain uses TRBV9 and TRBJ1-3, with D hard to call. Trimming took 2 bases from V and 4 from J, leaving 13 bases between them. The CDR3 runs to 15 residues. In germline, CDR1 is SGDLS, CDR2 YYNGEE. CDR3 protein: CASSVLGEGGNTIYF. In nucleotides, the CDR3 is TGTGCCAGCAGCGTCTTGGGAGAGGGCGGAAACACCATATATTTT.

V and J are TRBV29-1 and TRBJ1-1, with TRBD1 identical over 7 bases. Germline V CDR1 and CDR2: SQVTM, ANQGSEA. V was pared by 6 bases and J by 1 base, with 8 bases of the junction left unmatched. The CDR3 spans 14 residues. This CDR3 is CSVGPGTANTEAFF. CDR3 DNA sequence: TGCAGCGTGGGTCCCGGGACAGCGAACACTGAAGCTTTCTTT.

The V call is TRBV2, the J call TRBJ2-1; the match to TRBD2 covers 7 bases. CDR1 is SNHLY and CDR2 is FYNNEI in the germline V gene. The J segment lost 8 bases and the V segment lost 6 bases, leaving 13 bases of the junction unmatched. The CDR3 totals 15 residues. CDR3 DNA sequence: TGTGCCAGCAGGACTATGCCGGGACTAAGCTATGAGCAGTTCTTC. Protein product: CASRTMPGLSYEQFF. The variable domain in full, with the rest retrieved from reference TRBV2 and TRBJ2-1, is EPEVTQTPSHQVTQMGQEVILRCVPISNHLYFYWYRQILGQKVEFLVSFYNNEISEKSEIFDDQFSVERPDGSNFTLKIRSTKLEDSAMYFCASRTMPGLSYEQFFGPGTRLTVL.

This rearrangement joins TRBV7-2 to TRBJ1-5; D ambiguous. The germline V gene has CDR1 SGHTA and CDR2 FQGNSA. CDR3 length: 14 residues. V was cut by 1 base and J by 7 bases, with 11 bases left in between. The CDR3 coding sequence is TGTGCCAGCAGCTTAGAATGGGCCGGACAGCCCCAGCATTTT. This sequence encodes CASSLEWAGQPQHF.

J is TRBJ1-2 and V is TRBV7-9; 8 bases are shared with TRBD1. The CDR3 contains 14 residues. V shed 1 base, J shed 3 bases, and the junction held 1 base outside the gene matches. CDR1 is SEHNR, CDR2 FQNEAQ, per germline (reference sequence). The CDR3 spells CASSLDRGDYGYTF. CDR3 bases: TGTGCCAGCAGCTTAGACAGGGGGGACTATGGCTACACCTTC.

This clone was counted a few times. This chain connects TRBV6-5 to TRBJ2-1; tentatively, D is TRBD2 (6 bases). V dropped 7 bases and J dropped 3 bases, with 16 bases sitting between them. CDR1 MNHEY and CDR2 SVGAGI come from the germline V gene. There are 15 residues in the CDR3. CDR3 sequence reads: CASTHGGENYNEQFF. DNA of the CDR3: TGTGCCAGCACCCACGGCGGGGAGAACTACAATGAGCAGTTCTTC.

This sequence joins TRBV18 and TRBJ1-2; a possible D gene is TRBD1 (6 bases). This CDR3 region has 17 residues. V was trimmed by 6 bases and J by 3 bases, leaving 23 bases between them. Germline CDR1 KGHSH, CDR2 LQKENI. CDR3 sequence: CASSRAGDRRLYYGYTF. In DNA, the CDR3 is TGTGCCAGCTCTCGGGCCGGTGACAGGCGCCTCTACTATGGCTACACCTTC.

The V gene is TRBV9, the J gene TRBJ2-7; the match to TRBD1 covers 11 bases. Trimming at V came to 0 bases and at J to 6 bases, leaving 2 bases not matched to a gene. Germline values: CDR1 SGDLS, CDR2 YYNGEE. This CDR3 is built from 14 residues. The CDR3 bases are TGTGCCAGCAGCGTAGGTGGGACAGGGGGCGAGCAGTACTTC. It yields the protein CASSVGGTGGEQYF.

CDR3: CASSQDLLAGAFTDTQYF. The CDR3 DNA sequence: TGTGCCAGCAGCCAAGATCTGTTAGCGGGGGCCTTCACAGATACGCAGTATTTT. The J gene is TRBJ2-3, the V gene TRBV3-1 (or the pseudogene TRBV3-2); 9 positions agree with TRBD2. With 0 bases clipped from V and 2 bases from J, the junction kept 9 bases outside the gene matches. CDR1 and CDR2 (germline): LGHDT, YNNKEL (reference sequence). This CDR3 region has 18 residues.

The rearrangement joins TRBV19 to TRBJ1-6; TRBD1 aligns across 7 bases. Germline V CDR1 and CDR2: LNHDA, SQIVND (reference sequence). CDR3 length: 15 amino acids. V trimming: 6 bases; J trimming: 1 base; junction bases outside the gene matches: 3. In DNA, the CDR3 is TGTGCCAGTAGCACAGGGGTGTCCTATAATTCACCCCTCCACTTT. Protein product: CASSTGVSYNSPLHF.

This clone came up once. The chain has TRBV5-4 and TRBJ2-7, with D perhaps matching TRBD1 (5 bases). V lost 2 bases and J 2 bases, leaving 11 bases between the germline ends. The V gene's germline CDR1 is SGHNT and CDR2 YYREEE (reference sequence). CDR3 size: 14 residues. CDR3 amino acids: CASSLRGRTYEQYF. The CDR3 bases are TGTGCCAGCAGCTTAAGGGGTCGAACCTACGAGCAGTACTTC.

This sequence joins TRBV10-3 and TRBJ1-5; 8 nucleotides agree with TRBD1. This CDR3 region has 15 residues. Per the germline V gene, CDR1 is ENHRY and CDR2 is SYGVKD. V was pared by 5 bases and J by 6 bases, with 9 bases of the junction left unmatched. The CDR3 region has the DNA TGTGCCATCAGTCCTGGACAGGGTGAGGGTCAGCCCCAGCATTTT. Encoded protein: CAISPGQGEGQPQHF.

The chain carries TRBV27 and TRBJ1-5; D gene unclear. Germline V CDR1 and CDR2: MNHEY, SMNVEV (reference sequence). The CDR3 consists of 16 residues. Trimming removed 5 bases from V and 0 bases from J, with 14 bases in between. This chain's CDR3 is CASSPSARGSNQPQHF. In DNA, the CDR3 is TGTGCCAGCAGTCCATCAGCTCGGGGTAGCAATCAGCCCCAGCATTTT.

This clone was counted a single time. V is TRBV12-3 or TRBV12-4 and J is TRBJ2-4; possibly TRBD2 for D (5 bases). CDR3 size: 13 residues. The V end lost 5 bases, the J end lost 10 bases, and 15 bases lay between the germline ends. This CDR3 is CASSPDFRGIQYF. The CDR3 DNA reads TGTGCCAGCAGTCCCGATTTCCGGGGTATTCAGTACTTC.

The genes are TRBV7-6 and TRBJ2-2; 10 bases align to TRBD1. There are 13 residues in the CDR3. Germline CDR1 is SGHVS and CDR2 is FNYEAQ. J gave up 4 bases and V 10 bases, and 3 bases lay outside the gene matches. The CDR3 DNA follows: TGTGCCATCCGGGACAGGGGCACCGGGGAGCTGTTTTTT. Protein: CAIRDRGTGELFF.

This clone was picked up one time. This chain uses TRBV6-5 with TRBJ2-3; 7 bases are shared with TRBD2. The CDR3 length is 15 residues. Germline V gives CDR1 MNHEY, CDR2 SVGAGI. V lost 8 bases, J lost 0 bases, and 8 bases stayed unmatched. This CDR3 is CASHPPGGSTDTQYF. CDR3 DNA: TGTGCCAGCCACCCGCCGGGAGGTAGCACAGATACGCAGTATTTT.

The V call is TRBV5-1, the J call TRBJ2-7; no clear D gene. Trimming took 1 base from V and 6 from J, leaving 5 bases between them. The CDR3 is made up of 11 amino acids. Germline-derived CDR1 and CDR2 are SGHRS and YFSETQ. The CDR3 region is CASSLFGEQYF. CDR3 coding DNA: TGCGCCAGCAGCTTGTTCGGCGAGCAGTACTTC.

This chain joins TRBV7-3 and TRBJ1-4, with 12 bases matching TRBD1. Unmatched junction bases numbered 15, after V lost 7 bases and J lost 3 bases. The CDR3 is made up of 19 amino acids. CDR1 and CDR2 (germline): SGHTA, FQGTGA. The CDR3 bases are TGTGCCAGCAAGCAAAGACCGGGACAGGGGGCTCGGGCTAATGAAAAACTGTTTTTT. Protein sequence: CASKQRPGQGARANEKLFF.

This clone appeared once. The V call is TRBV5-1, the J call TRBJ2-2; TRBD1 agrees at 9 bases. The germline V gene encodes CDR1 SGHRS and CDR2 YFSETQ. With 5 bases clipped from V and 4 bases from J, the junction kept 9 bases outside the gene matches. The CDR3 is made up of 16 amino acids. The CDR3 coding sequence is TGCGCCAGCAGGGGCAGGGGACAGGGCGCCACCGGGGAGCTGTTTTTT. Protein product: CASRGRGQGATGELFF.

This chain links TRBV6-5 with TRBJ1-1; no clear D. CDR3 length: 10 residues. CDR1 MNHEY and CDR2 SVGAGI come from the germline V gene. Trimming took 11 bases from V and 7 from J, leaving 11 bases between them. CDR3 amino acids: CAHESVEAFF. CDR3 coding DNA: TGTGCCCATGAGTCGGTTGAAGCTTTCTTT.

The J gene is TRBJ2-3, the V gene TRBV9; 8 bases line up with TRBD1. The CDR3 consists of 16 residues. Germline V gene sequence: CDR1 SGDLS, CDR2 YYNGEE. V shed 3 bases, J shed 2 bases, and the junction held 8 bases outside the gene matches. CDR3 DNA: TGTGCCAGCAGCGAAGCCCGGACAGGGTACACAGATACGCAGTATTTT. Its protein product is CASSEARTGYTDTQYF.

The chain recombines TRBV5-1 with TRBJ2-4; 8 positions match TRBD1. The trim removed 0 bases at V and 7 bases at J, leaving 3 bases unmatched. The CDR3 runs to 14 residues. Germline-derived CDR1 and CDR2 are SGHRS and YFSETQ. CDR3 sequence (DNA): TGCGCCAGCAGCTTGGGGCAGGGGGCGAACATTCAGTACTTC. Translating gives CASSLGQGANIQYF. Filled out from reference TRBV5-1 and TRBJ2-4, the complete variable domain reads KAGVTQTPRYLIKTRGQQVTLSCSPISGHRSVSWYQQTPGQGLQFLFEYFSETQRNKGNFPGRFSGRQFSNSRSEMNVSTLELGDSALYLCASSLGQGANIQYFGAGTRLSVL.